This T cell receptor beta chain was recorded in a study of OX40 agonist ivuxolimab in advanced cancers. Study context: Therapy given before enrollment (anti-PD-1, anti-PD-L1 or anti-CTLA-4) was allowed, and roughly 42% had some. Study-wide points: Both CD4+ and CD8+ T cell populations in blood had undergone clonal expansion by week 6 at 0.1 to 3.0 mg/kg.

This clone was observed a handful of times. The target antigen is unknown. Method: immunoSEQ multiplex PCR; TCRdb's copy keeps in-frame clones and lacks some. Of about 78,000 clones in the sample, under 90% are singletons; the top ten hold 0.35% to 0.45%. V was trimmed by 3 bases and J by 8 bases, leaving 16 bases between them. The CDR3 spans 14 residues. The germline V gene has CDR1 GTSNPN and CDR2 SVGIG (reference sequence). The gene calls are TRBV30 and TRBJ1-4; D might be TRBD1 (5 bases). This specimen was CD4+ or CD8+ T cells sorted from blood, taken in a trial of the OX40 agonist ivuxolimab. The TCR comes from an adult with an advanced solid tumor such as melanoma, head and neck, liver or kidney cancer. The CDR3 is CAWSAGPQGEKLFF. Written as DNA, the CDR3 is TGTGCCTGGAGCGCGGGGCCCCAAGGAGAAAAACTGTTTTTT.